The clone carrying this TCR beta chain was recorded only once. Its antigen is unidentified. The data were taken from a study of OX40 agonist ivuxolimab in advanced cancers. Generated by immunoSEQ multiplex PCR, the TCRdb table keeps only in-frame clones and is missing some. The profile shows some 70,000 clones, about 86% of them singletons. Findings and limits, study-wide: Expanded peripheral T cells had an undetermined antigen specificity.

Patients were ruled out by autoimmune disease history or systemic immunosuppression. Trimming shortened V by 5 bases and J by 0 bases, and 13 bases separated the two germline ends. CDR1 and CDR2 (germline): SGHVS, FNYEAQ. The CDR3 length is 16 residues. This TCR derives from an adult with an advanced solid tumor such as melanoma, head and neck, liver or kidney cancer. The chain combines TRBV7-6 with TRBJ2-2, with D uncertain. The sequences come from CD4+ or CD8+ T cells sorted from blood, collected in a trial of the OX40 agonist ivuxolimab. CDR3 bases: TGTGCCAGCAGCCCGCCGCGTGGCGCGAACACCGGGGAGCTGTTTTTT. Residues: CASSPPRGANTGELFF.